The rows below give T cell receptor beta chains drawn from one sample of a study of technical replicates of blood from several donors. Clones were read by immunoSEQ multiplex PCR, and TCRdb kept only the in-frame ones, dropping some. Of 65,000 to 80,000 clones in the sample, 95% to 98% are singletons; the top ten hold about 0.3%. Input material: T cells isolated from PBMCs. These receptors were obtained from a human donor in good health. Each CDR3 is given with its conserved first and last residue. Fields, in order: J gene, clone size, V gene, D gene, CDR3 length, CDR3 protein, CDR3 DNA. The D gene is left open where the match is weak. Clone size is given for some rows only: seen once, a few or many times, or a class if the clone is expanded.

J gene: TRBJ1-2; clone size: NA; V gene: TRBV7-2; D gene: TRBD1; CDR3 length: 15; CDR3 protein: CASSLAGAGGNGYTF; CDR3 DNA: TGTGCCAGCAGCTTAGCAGGGGCAGGGGGAAATGGCTACACCTTC
J gene: TRBJ2-5; clone size: NA; V gene: TRBV11-2; D gene: NA; CDR3 length: 12; CDR3 protein: CASRGQLETQYF; CDR3 DNA: TGTGCCAGCAGAGGACAGTTAGAGACCCAGTACTTC
J gene: TRBJ2-7; clone size: once; V gene: TRBV7-6; D gene: TRBD1; CDR3 length: 15; CDR3 protein: CASSLRGTGAHEQYF; CDR3 DNA: TGTGCCAGCAGCTTAAGGGGGACAGGGGCCCACGAGCAGTACTTC
J gene: TRBJ2-1; clone size: NA; V gene: TRBV6-1; D gene: NA; CDR3 length: 10; CDR3 protein: CASLWHEQFF; CDR3 DNA: TGTGCCAGTCTTTGGCATGAGCAGTTCTTC
J gene: TRBJ1-5; clone size: NA; V gene: TRBV5-4; D gene: NA; CDR3 length: 15; CDR3 protein: CASSLMGGEGQPQHF; CDR3 DNA: TGTGCCAGCAGCTTGATGGGTGGGGAGGGGCAGCCCCAGCATTTT
J gene: TRBJ1-2; clone size: NA; V gene: TRBV5-8; D gene: NA; CDR3 length: 13; CDR3 protein: CASSLGQIYGYTF; CDR3 DNA: TGTGCCAGCAGCTTGGGGCAGATCTATGGCTACACCTTC
J gene: TRBJ2-4; clone size: NA; V gene: TRBV6-5; D gene: NA; CDR3 length: 15; CDR3 protein: CASSSRIDAKNIQYF; CDR3 DNA: TGTGCCAGCAGTTCTAGAATAGATGCCAAAAACATTCAGTACTTC
J gene: TRBJ2-1; clone size: NA; V gene: TRBV18; D gene: NA; CDR3 length: 12; CDR3 protein: CASSPNDNEQFF; CDR3 DNA: TGTGCCAGCTCCCCTAACGACAATGAGCAGTTCTTC
J gene: TRBJ2-1; clone size: NA; V gene: TRBV1; D gene: NA; CDR3 length: 18; CDR3 protein: CTSSQDGGGKGYGNEQFF; CDR3 DNA: TGCACCAGCAGCCAAGATGGAGGCGGGAAGGGATATGGCAATGAGCAGTTCTTC
J gene: TRBJ2-3; clone size: NA; V gene: TRBV5-1; D gene: NA; CDR3 length: 16; CDR3 protein: CASSTGLQLHTDTQYF; CDR3 DNA: TGCGCCAGCAGCACTGGTCTTCAACTCCACACAGATACGCAGTATTTT
J gene: TRBJ1-1; clone size: few; V gene: TRBV2; D gene: NA; CDR3 length: 12; CDR3 protein: CASNWAPGEAFF; CDR3 DNA: TGTGCCAGCAATTGGGCCCCAGGTGAAGCTTTCTTT
J gene: TRBJ2-1; clone size: NA; V gene: TRBV9; D gene: TRBD1; CDR3 length: 16; CDR3 protein: CASSGVTGAKGNEQFF; CDR3 DNA: TGTGCCAGCAGCGGAGTCACAGGGGCAAAGGGCAATGAGCAGTTCTTC
J gene: TRBJ2-7; clone size: NA; V gene: TRBV14; D gene: NA; CDR3 length: 14; CDR3 protein: CASSPGLPLDEQYF; CDR3 DNA: TGTGCCAGCAGCCCGGGACTTCCGCTGGACGAGCAGTACTTC
J gene: TRBJ1-2; clone size: NA; V gene: TRBV4-2; D gene: NA; CDR3 length: 14; CDR3 protein: CASSQEQGREGYTF; CDR3 DNA: TGTGCCAGCAGCCAAGAACAGGGAAGGGAAGGCTACACCTTC
J gene: TRBJ2-1; clone size: NA; V gene: TRBV4-1; D gene: TRBD2; CDR3 length: 15; CDR3 protein: CASSHGIAGEIQQFF; CDR3 DNA: TGCGCCAGCAGCCACGGTATAGCGGGGGAGATCCAGCAGTTCTTC
J gene: TRBJ1-4; clone size: NA; V gene: TRBV25-1; D gene: NA; CDR3 length: 16; CDR3 protein: CASSEPRRVVNEKLFF; CDR3 DNA: TGTGCCAGCAGTGAACCCCGGAGGGTGGTTAATGAAAAACTGTTTTTT
J gene: TRBJ2-2; clone size: NA; V gene: TRBV28; D gene: NA; CDR3 length: 18; CDR3 protein: CASSLMWAQGGSTGELFF; CDR3 DNA: TGTGCCAGCAGTTTAATGTGGGCACAGGGGGGGTCCACCGGGGAGCTGTTTTTT
J gene: TRBJ2-1; clone size: NA; V gene: TRBV7-2; D gene: TRBD2; CDR3 length: 15; CDR3 protein: CASSTGTSNYNEQFF; CDR3 DNA: TGTGCCAGCAGCACCGGGACTAGCAACTACAATGAGCAGTTCTTC
J gene: TRBJ1-2; clone size: few; V gene: TRBV11-2; D gene: NA; CDR3 length: 11; CDR3 protein: CASSLTEGYTF; CDR3 DNA: TGTGCCAGCAGCTTAACAGAAGGCTACACCTTC
J gene: TRBJ1-1; clone size: NA; V gene: TRBV28; D gene: NA; CDR3 length: 16; CDR3 protein: CASTLLGWDTNTEAFF; CDR3 DNA: TGTGCCAGCACCCTGCTGGGGTGGGACACCAACACTGAAGCTTTCTTT
J gene: TRBJ1-1; clone size: NA; V gene: TRBV28; D gene: NA; CDR3 length: 14; CDR3 protein: CASSFAREVPEAFF; CDR3 DNA: TGTGCCAGCAGTTTCGCGCGTGAGGTACCTGAAGCTTTCTTT
J gene: TRBJ1-5; clone size: NA; V gene: TRBV28; D gene: TRBD1; CDR3 length: 18; CDR3 protein: CASSILGGRGLYNQPQHF; CDR3 DNA: TGTGCCAGCAGCATACTGGGGGGCAGGGGGCTTTACAATCAGCCCCAGCATTTT
J gene: TRBJ2-5; clone size: NA; V gene: TRBV7-9; D gene: NA; CDR3 length: 16; CDR3 protein: CASSFSAELAKETQYF; CDR3 DNA: TGTGCCAGCAGCTTTTCCGCTGAATTAGCGAAAGAGACCCAGTACTTC
J gene: TRBJ2-5; clone size: NA; V gene: TRBV27; D gene: NA; CDR3 length: 13; CDR3 protein: CASSLRREGTQYF; CDR3 DNA: TGTGCCAGCAGTTTGCGGAGAGAAGGGACCCAGTACTTC
J gene: TRBJ2-5; clone size: NA; V gene: TRBV27; D gene: NA; CDR3 length: 15; CDR3 protein: CASGLGGAFQETQYF; CDR3 DNA: TGTGCCAGTGGTCTCGGCGGGGCCTTTCAAGAGACCCAGTACTTC
J gene: TRBJ1-2; clone size: NA; V gene: TRBV7-9; D gene: TRBD1; CDR3 length: 17; CDR3 protein: CASTGTGTGTGNYGYTF; CDR3 DNA: TGTGCCAGCACCGGGACCGGGACAGGGACGGGCAACTATGGCTACACCTTC
J gene: TRBJ2-5; clone size: NA; V gene: TRBV10-2; D gene: NA; CDR3 length: 12; CDR3 protein: CASSEFTGDQYF; CDR3 DNA: TGCGCCAGCAGTGAGTTTACGGGGGACCAGTACTTC
J gene: TRBJ2-1; clone size: NA; V gene: TRBV27; D gene: TRBD2; CDR3 length: 19; CDR3 protein: CASSSPLRGSYLGYNEQFF; CDR3 DNA: TGTGCCAGCAGTTCCCCACTTCGCGGGAGCTATCTAGGCTACAATGAGCAGTTCTTC
J gene: TRBJ2-3; clone size: NA; V gene: TRBV25-1; D gene: NA; CDR3 length: 15; CDR3 protein: CASSVWQGFADTQYF; CDR3 DNA: TGTGCCAGCAGTGTATGGCAGGGGTTTGCAGATACGCAGTATTTT
J gene: TRBJ2-1; clone size: NA; V gene: TRBV29-1; D gene: TRBD2; CDR3 length: 13; CDR3 protein: CSVGLAGYNEQFF; CDR3 DNA: TGCAGCGTTGGACTAGCGGGTTACAATGAGCAGTTCTTC
J gene: TRBJ2-6; clone size: NA; V gene: TRBV29-1; D gene: TRBD2; CDR3 length: 16; CDR3 protein: CSGLSSGRTGANVLTF; CDR3 DNA: TGCAGCGGGCTATCTAGCGGGAGAACAGGGGCCAACGTCCTGACTTTC
J gene: TRBJ2-7; clone size: NA; V gene: TRBV19; D gene: NA; CDR3 length: 15; CDR3 protein: CASSIEREISYEQYF; CDR3 DNA: TGTGCCAGTAGTATCGAGAGGGAGATCTCCTACGAGCAGTACTTC
J gene: TRBJ2-3; clone size: NA; V gene: TRBV6-1; D gene: TRBD2; CDR3 length: 18; CDR3 protein: CASSGRGPSGLALDTQYF; CDR3 DNA: TGTGCCAGCAGTGGGAGGGGACCCTCGGGACTAGCGTTAGATACGCAGTATTTT
J gene: TRBJ2-7; clone size: NA; V gene: TRBV5-1; D gene: TRBD2; CDR3 length: 16; CDR3 protein: CASSFLISGREYEQYF; CDR3 DNA: TGCGCCAGCAGCTTCCTGATCAGCGGGAGGGAATACGAGCAGTACTTC
J gene: TRBJ2-1; clone size: NA; V gene: TRBV27; D gene: NA; CDR3 length: 14; CDR3 protein: CASNFWGPHDEQFF; CDR3 DNA: TGTGCCAGCAATTTCTGGGGCCCCCACGATGAGCAGTTCTTC
J gene: TRBJ2-3; clone size: NA; V gene: TRBV18; D gene: TRBD1; CDR3 length: 15; CDR3 protein: CASSIQTGLTDTQYF; CDR3 DNA: TGTGCCAGCTCCATCCAGACAGGGCTAACAGATACGCAGTATTTT
J gene: TRBJ1-2; clone size: NA; V gene: TRBV2; D gene: NA; CDR3 length: 13; CDR3 protein: CASSEDPSYGYTF; CDR3 DNA: TGTGCCAGCAGTGAAGATCCTTCCTATGGCTACACCTTC
J gene: TRBJ2-7; clone size: NA; V gene: TRBV6-1; D gene: TRBD1; CDR3 length: 14; CDR3 protein: CASTDRARDYEQYF; CDR3 DNA: TGTGCCAGCACCGACAGGGCCCGCGACTACGAGCAGTACTTC
J gene: TRBJ2-5; clone size: NA; V gene: TRBV4-1; D gene: NA; CDR3 length: 18; CDR3 protein: CASSQVNIGLLKGETQYF; CDR3 DNA: TGCGCCAGCAGCCAAGTTAATATCGGACTCCTTAAAGGGGAGACCCAGTACTTC
J gene: TRBJ2-5; clone size: NA; V gene: TRBV11-3; D gene: TRBD2; CDR3 length: 16; CDR3 protein: CASSPQAGGAEETQYF; CDR3 DNA: TGTGCCAGCAGCCCACAAGCGGGAGGGGCGGAGGAGACCCAGTACTTC
J gene: TRBJ2-7; clone size: NA; V gene: TRBV30; D gene: NA; CDR3 length: 13; CDR3 protein: CAWSVLGWYEQYF; CDR3 DNA: TGTGCCTGGAGTGTACTAGGTTGGTACGAGCAGTACTTC
J gene: TRBJ2-1; clone size: once; V gene: TRBV6-6; D gene: NA; CDR3 length: 14; CDR3 protein: CASSYRPGYNEQFF; CDR3 DNA: TGTGCCAGCAGTTACCGACCGGGTTACAATGAGCAGTTCTTC
J gene: TRBJ1-2; clone size: once; V gene: TRBV7-9; D gene: NA; CDR3 length: 13; CDR3 protein: CASSSPSSYGYTF; CDR3 DNA: TGTGCCAGCAGCTCACCAAGTAGCTATGGCTACACCTTC
J gene: TRBJ2-2; clone size: NA; V gene: TRBV7-8; D gene: TRBD2; CDR3 length: 20; CDR3 protein: CASSLRSKTSGVTNTGELFF; CDR3 DNA: TGTGCCAGCAGCTTACGGTCTAAGACTAGCGGGGTCACGAACACCGGGGAGCTGTTTTTT
J gene: TRBJ2-2; clone size: NA; V gene: TRBV28; D gene: TRBD1; CDR3 length: 17; CDR3 protein: CASNLSGTGAFTGELFF; CDR3 DNA: TGTGCCAGCAATCTCTCCGGGACAGGGGCCTTCACCGGGGAGCTGTTTTTT
J gene: TRBJ2-5; clone size: NA; V gene: TRBV6-1; D gene: NA; CDR3 length: 14; CDR3 protein: CASSEIGYQETQYF; CDR3 DNA: TGTGCCAGCAGTGAGATTGGCTACCAAGAGACCCAGTACTTC
J gene: TRBJ2-1; clone size: NA; V gene: TRBV5-4; D gene: NA; CDR3 length: 14; CDR3 protein: CASSLGGSGNEQFF; CDR3 DNA: TGTGCCAGCAGCTTGGGAGGGTCTGGCAATGAGCAGTTCTTC
J gene: TRBJ2-7; clone size: NA; V gene: TRBV2; D gene: TRBD1; CDR3 length: 12; CDR3 protein: CARGTASYEQYF; CDR3 DNA: TGTGCCAGAGGGACAGCCTCCTACGAGCAGTACTTC
J gene: TRBJ1-2; clone size: NA; V gene: TRBV6-5; D gene: TRBD1; CDR3 length: 13; CDR3 protein: CASSIPGQDGYTF; CDR3 DNA: TGTGCCAGCAGTATTCCGGGACAGGATGGCTACACCTTC
J gene: TRBJ1-1; clone size: once; V gene: TRBV7-9; D gene: NA; CDR3 length: 13; CDR3 protein: CASSFGGSTEAFF; CDR3 DNA: TGTGCCAGCAGCTTCGGGGGTAGCACTGAAGCTTTCTTT
J gene: TRBJ1-2; clone size: NA; V gene: TRBV2; D gene: NA; CDR3 length: 12; CDR3 protein: CARSYSNYGYTF; CDR3 DNA: TGTGCCAGGAGTTACTCCAACTATGGCTACACCTTC
J gene: TRBJ2-7; clone size: NA; V gene: TRBV7-2; D gene: TRBD2; CDR3 length: 16; CDR3 protein: CASSLGPSGASYEQYF; CDR3 DNA: TGTGCCAGCAGCTTAGGTCCTAGCGGGGCCTCCTACGAGCAGTACTTC
J gene: TRBJ2-3; clone size: NA; V gene: TRBV27; D gene: TRBD1; CDR3 length: 15; CDR3 protein: CASSSRTGGTDTQYF; CDR3 DNA: TGTGCCAGCAGTTCCCGTACAGGGGGCACAGATACGCAGTATTTT
J gene: TRBJ2-7; clone size: NA; V gene: TRBV7-2; D gene: TRBD2; CDR3 length: 15; CDR3 protein: CASSAGTSGPYEQYF; CDR3 DNA: TGTGCCAGCAGCGCCGGGACTAGCGGACCCTACGAGCAGTACTTC
J gene: TRBJ1-2; clone size: NA; V gene: TRBV4-3; D gene: NA; CDR3 length: 14; CDR3 protein: CASSQDTGGDGYTF; CDR3 DNA: TGCGCCAGCAGCCAAGATACGGGAGGTGATGGCTACACCTTC
J gene: TRBJ2-1; clone size: NA; V gene: TRBV7-2; D gene: NA; CDR3 length: 11; CDR3 protein: CASSSTDEQFF; CDR3 DNA: TGTGCCAGCAGCTCTACAGATGAGCAGTTCTTC
J gene: TRBJ1-2; clone size: once; V gene: TRBV30; D gene: NA; CDR3 length: 14; CDR3 protein: CAWSRKTGPHGYTF; CDR3 DNA: TGTGCCTGGAGTCGGAAGACAGGTCCGCATGGCTACACCTTC